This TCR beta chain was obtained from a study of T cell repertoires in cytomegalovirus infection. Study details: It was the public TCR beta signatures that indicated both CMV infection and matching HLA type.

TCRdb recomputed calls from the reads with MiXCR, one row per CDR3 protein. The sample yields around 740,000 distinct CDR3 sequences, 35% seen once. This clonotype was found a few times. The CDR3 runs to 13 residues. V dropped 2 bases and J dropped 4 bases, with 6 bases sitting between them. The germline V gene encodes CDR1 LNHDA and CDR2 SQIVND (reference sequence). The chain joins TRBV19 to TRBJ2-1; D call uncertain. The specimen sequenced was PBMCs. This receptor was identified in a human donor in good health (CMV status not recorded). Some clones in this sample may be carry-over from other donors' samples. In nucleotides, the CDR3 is TGTGCCAGTAGTATAATGAAGTACAATGAGCAGTTCTTC. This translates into CASSIMKYNEQFF.